These 23 T cell receptor beta chains came from one sample sequenced in a study of CD8 T cells in Susac syndrome. Random hexamers were used to reverse transcribe roughly 0.45 to 1 ug of RNA. MiXCR, applied by TCRdb to the immunoSEQ multiplex PCR reads, yields one record per CDR3 protein. Of 150,000 to 180,000 distinct CDR3 sequences in the sample, 95% to 96% were seen once. Sequencing was performed on CD8+ T cells from PBMCs. These receptors originate from a human donor with multiple sclerosis.

The CDR3 spells CATSRGASGGYNEQFF. The DNA for the CDR3 is TGTGCCACCAGCAGAGGGGCTAGCGGGGGCTACAATGAGCAGTTCTTC. The chain uses TRBV15 and TRBJ2-1; 10 bases are a match to TRBD2. The V and J ends lost 1 base and 3 bases, in that order; junction bases with no gene match: 3. CDR1 and CDR2 (germline): LNHNV, YYDKDF (reference sequence). The CDR3 totals 16 residues.

This chain connects TRBV5-6 to TRBJ2-1; D perhaps matches TRBD2 (6 bases). V lost 4 bases, J lost 4 bases, and 12 bases lay in between. The CDR3 contains 14 residues. Germline V CDR1 and CDR2: SGHDT, YYEEEE. Written as DNA, the CDR3 is TGTGCCAGCAGCCTCCCGGGGGATTACAATGAGCAGTTCTTC. This codes for CASSLPGDYNEQFF.

The rearrangement joins TRBV29-1 to TRBJ2-3; 13 nucleotides agree with TRBD2. Germline trimming cut 4 bases from V and 6 bases from J; bases unmatched to any gene: 10. The CDR3 extends over 16 amino acids. The germline CDR1 and CDR2 sequences are SQVTM and ANQGSEA. This CDR3 reads CSVAGLAGSAADTQYF. The CDR3 DNA reads as TGCAGCGTTGCGGGACTAGCGGGGAGTGCCGCGGATACGCAGTATTTT.

This clonotype was found once. The V gene is TRBV30, the J gene TRBJ2-5; the D is unclear. V shed 1 base and J shed 5 bases, with 2 bases lying between them. CDR3 length: 10 amino acids. Germline CDR1 GTSNPN, CDR2 SVGIG (reference sequence). The CDR3 here is CAWSAETQYF. In DNA, the CDR3 is TGTGCCTGGAGTGCCGAGACCCAGTACTTC. The complete variable domain, with remaining parts taken from reference TRBV30 and TRBJ2-5, reads SQTIHQWPATLVQPVGSPLSLECTVEGTSNPNLYWYRQAAGRGLQLLFYSVGIGQISSEVPQNLSASRPQDRQFILSSKKLLLSDSGFYLCAWSAETQYFGPGTRLLVL.

This rearrangement joins TRBV5-5 to TRBJ2-3; perhaps D is TRBD1 or TRBD2 (5 bases each). In germline, CDR1 is SGHKS, CDR2 YYEKEE (reference sequence). With 5 bases removed from V and 3 bases from J, the gap between germline ends came to 13 bases. This CDR3 has 14 amino acids. The CDR3 DNA follows: TGTGCCAGCAGTGGGCTGGGGGAGACAGATACGCAGTATTTT. It encodes CASSGLGETDTQYF.

This clonotype was seen more than once but under ten times. The chain couples TRBV19 to TRBJ2-2, with TRBD2 as a possible D gene (6 bases). Trimming cost V 5 bases and J 5 bases, with 12 bases left between them. The germline V gene has CDR1 LNHDA and CDR2 SQIVND (reference sequence). The CDR3 runs to 14 residues. CDR3 sequence reads: CASSLGGRTGELFF. The CDR3, as DNA: TGTGCCAGTAGTTTGGGGGGAAGGACCGGGGAGCTGTTTTTT.

The CDR3: CSAREGLAGMTDTQYF. The CDR3 region has the DNA TGCAGTGCTAGAGAGGGACTAGCGGGGATGACAGATACGCAGTATTTT. The V gene is TRBV20-1, the J gene TRBJ2-3; TRBD2 agrees at 13 bases. Germline assignment: CDR1 DFQATT and CDR2 SNEGSKA (reference sequence). The CDR3 spans 16 residues. The ends lost 0 bases at V and 3 bases at J; junction bases unmatched: 3.

The rearrangement joins TRBV12-3 or TRBV12-4 to TRBJ1-5, with D unresolved. CDR3 length equals 13 residues. V lost 2 bases to trimming and J lost 8 bases, with 10 bases between them. CDR3 DNA sequence: TGTGCCAGCAGTTTAACTCTTTGGGAGCCCCAGCATTTT. Translating gives CASSLTLWEPQHF.

V usage is TRBV20-1 and J usage is TRBJ1-2, with 9 positions matching TRBD1. CDR1 DFQATT and CDR2 SNEGSKA come from the germline V gene (reference sequence). The CDR3 consists of 16 residues. V trimming: 0 bases; J trimming: 8 bases; junction bases outside the gene matches: 13. CDR3 DNA: TGCAGTGCTAGAGACCAGACAGGGGGTGACTTTGGCGGCTACACCTTC. It yields the protein CSARDQTGGDFGGYTF.

The chain combines TRBV4-2 with TRBJ2-4, with a tentative D call TRBD1 (5 bases). V was cut by 3 bases and J by 5 bases, with 14 bases left in between. Germline CDR1 is LGHNA and CDR2 is YNFKEQ. The CDR3 is made up of 15 amino acids. CDR3 loop: CASSQIPAGQNIQYF. CDR3 in DNA: TGTGCCAGCAGCCAGATTCCGGCAGGGCAAAACATTCAGTACTTC.

This rearrangement joins TRBV11-2 to TRBJ2-1; 8 bases line up with TRBD2. The CDR3 sequence is 16 residues long. The germline gives CDR1 SGHAT, CDR2 FQNNGV. V trimming: 4 bases; J trimming: 7 bases; junction bases outside the gene matches: 12. Here the CDR3 reads CASSSARSGEENEQFF. The DNA for the CDR3 is TGTGCCAGCAGCTCCGCCCGTAGCGGGGAAGAGAATGAGCAGTTCTTC.

The V gene is TRBV6-5, the J gene TRBJ2-3; the D gene could be TRBD1 or TRBD2 (5 bases each). V lost 7 bases and J lost 4, with 15 bases in between. CDR3 length: 14 residues. Germline V gene data show CDR1 as MNHEY and CDR2 as SVGAGI. The CDR3 nucleotides are TGTGCCAGCAACCCATTGGGGACCCCAGATACGCAGTATTTT. It specifies CASNPLGTPDTQYF.

Written as DNA, the CDR3 is TGTGCTAGTGGTTTGGAGGGGGGACGAGGGCTCTTCTACGAGCAGTACTTC. It is translated as CASGLEGGRGLFYEQYF. The V and J genes are TRBV12-5 and TRBJ2-7; perhaps D is TRBD1 or TRBD2 (6 bases each). The CDR3 has 17 amino acids. Between the trimmed V and J ends, which lost 1 base and 3 bases, there was a span of 19 bases. Germline CDR1 LGHNT, CDR2 FRNRAP.

The gene calls are TRBV6-1 and TRBJ1-1; 8 nucleotides align to TRBD1. The CDR3 is 14 residues long. Germline values: CDR1 MNHNS, CDR2 SASEGT. J gave up 1 base and V 3 bases, and 1 base lay outside the gene matches. The CDR3 sequence is CASSETGENTEAFF. The CDR3 region has the DNA TGTGCCAGCAGTGAGACAGGGGAGAACACTGAAGCTTTCTTT.

The V gene is TRBV20-1, the J gene TRBJ2-1; 8 positions match TRBD2. CDR3 size: 18 residues. V shed 1 base and J 0 bases; nucleotides not matched to a gene: 11. Germline CDR1 reads DFQATT; CDR2 reads SNEGSKA (reference sequence). CDR3 nucleotides: TGCAGTGCTAGAGCTTCGTTGGCGGGGGGCATCTCCTACAATGAGCAGTTCTTC. Amino acids: CSARASLAGGISYNEQFF.

The chain couples TRBV20-1 to TRBJ1-1; D not resolved. The CDR3 covers 13 residues. Germline assignment: CDR1 DFQATT and CDR2 SNEGSKA (reference sequence). Trimming removed 6 bases from V and 6 bases from J, with 17 bases in between. CDR3 loop: CSALDPLFPEAFF. CDR3 DNA: TGCAGTGCCCTGGACCCCCTATTTCCTGAAGCTTTCTTT.

This clonotype appeared once. V usage is TRBV15 and J usage is TRBJ2-1; D call uncertain. The CDR3 consists of 15 residues. Deletions cut 3 bases from V and 0 bases from J, with 9 bases between. The germline V gene has CDR1 LNHNV and CDR2 YYDKDF (reference sequence). In DNA, the CDR3 is TGTGCCACCAGCAGTCGACTCAGCTCCTACAATGAGCAGTTCTTC. Translating it yields CATSSRLSSYNEQFF.

The CDR3 region has the DNA TGTGCCAGCAGCCGACTTCGACAGCGCACAGATACGCAGTATTTT. This gives the protein CASSRLRQRTDTQYF. V usage is TRBV9 and J usage is TRBJ2-3; TRBD1 is a possible D gene (5 bases). Trimming pared 4 bases from V and 1 base from J, leaving 13 bases between. Germline CDR1 is SGDLS and CDR2 is YYNGEE. This CDR3 has 15 amino acids.

V is TRBV19 and J is TRBJ2-1, with no clear D. Trimming cost V 8 bases and J 5 bases, with 16 bases left between them. Germline loops: CDR1 LNHDA, CDR2 SQIVND (reference sequence). The CDR3 has 14 amino acids. The CDR3 here is CASSPWTLDNEQFF. In DNA, the CDR3 is TGTGCCAGTTCGCCTTGGACCCTCGACAATGAGCAGTTCTTC.

The V gene is TRBV27, the J gene TRBJ2-5, with unresolved D. Trimming took 6 bases from V and 1 from J, leaving 12 bases between them. The germline CDR1 and CDR2 sequences are MNHEY and SMNVEV (reference sequence). The CDR3 loop spans 14 amino acids. CDR3 bases: TGTGCCAGCAGCCTCACCGGGTTCCAAGAGACCCAGTACTTC. Translated: CASSLTGFQETQYF.

V usage is TRBV29-1 and J usage is TRBJ2-7; 12 bases align to TRBD2. The V and J ends lost 5 bases and 4 bases, in that order; junction bases with no gene match: 6. CDR1 and CDR2 from the germline V gene are SQVTM and ANQGSEA. The CDR3 totals 14 residues. CDR3 sequence (DNA): TGCAGCGTTCTTGGACTAGCGGGGTTGTACGAGCAGTACTTC. It yields the protein CSVLGLAGLYEQYF.

This clonotype was observed once. V and J are TRBV20-1 and TRBJ1-1; TRBD1 might be the D (5 bases). V was clipped by 5 bases and J by 5 bases, with 12 bases between them. The CDR3 length is 12 residues. CDR1 and CDR2 (germline): DFQATT, SNEGSKA (reference sequence). This CDR3 reads CSAVPRGTEAFF. The DNA of the CDR3 is TGCAGTGCTGTACCCCGGGGGACTGAAGCTTTCTTT.

The chain has TRBV7-9 and TRBJ2-7, with TRBD1 identical over 7 bases. The CDR3 runs 12 residues. CDR1 and CDR2 from the germline V gene are SEHNR and FQNEAQ (reference sequence). Trimming took 4 bases from V and 3 from J; bases not matched to a gene: 0. CDR3 nucleotides: TGTGCCAGCAGCTGGGACAGCTACGAGCAGTACTTC. Its protein product is CASSWDSYEQYF.